The rows below give T cell receptor beta chains drawn from one sample of a study of cytomegalovirus exposure and HLA in healthy donors. Profiled with immunoSEQ multiplex PCR; TCRdb holds only in-frame clones, not every one. The table lists 100,000 to 150,000 clones, around 72% of them singletons, with around 4.2% in the top ten. The sequenced sample was PBMCs. The receptor set was obtained from a man aged 50-60 years in good health and CMV-seropositive. CDR3s include the opening cysteine and the closing phenylalanine or tryptophan. The order of the fields is D gene, J gene, V gene, clone size, CDR3 protein, CDR3 DNA. A D gene is named only where the DNA matches it firmly. The size of a clone is reported for some rows only, either as once, few or many, or as a class for expanded clones.

>NA|TRBJ1-1|TRBV10-3|NA
CAISDLGAQAEAFF
TGTGCCATCAGTGACCTGGGGGCACAAGCTGAAGCTTTCTTT
>NA|TRBJ2-5|TRBV11-3|NA
CASSLRRSPETQYF
TGTGCCAGCAGCTTACGGCGGAGTCCGGAGACCCAGTACTTC
>TRBD1|TRBJ1-1|TRBV2|NA
CASTVDREEAFF
TGTGCCAGCACTGTCGACAGGGAAGAAGCTTTCTTT
>NA|TRBJ2-7|TRBV27|NA
CASSSTRGPYEQYF
TGTGCCAGCAGCTCGACTAGGGGACCCTACGAGCAGTACTTC
>NA|TRBJ1-2|TRBV19|NA
CASSIGRNYGYTF
TGTGCCAGTAGTATTGGCAGAAACTATGGCTACACCTTC
>TRBD1|TRBJ1-2|TRBV9|NA
CASSPHSGQGPGGYTF
TGTGCCAGCAGCCCCCACTCGGGACAGGGCCCGGGGGGCTACACCTTC
>NA|TRBJ2-5|TRBV28|few
CASSLRETQYF
TGTGCCAGCAGTTTACGGGAGACCCAGTACTTC
>TRBD1|TRBJ1-1|TRBV9|NA
CASSAYDRGEAFF
TGTGCCAGCAGCGCCTATGACAGGGGGGAAGCTTTCTTT
>NA|TRBJ2-7|TRBV7-7|NA
CASSLELTYEQYF
TGTGCTAGCAGCTTAGAACTGACCTACGAGCAGTACTTC
>NA|TRBJ1-1|TRBV5-1|NA
CASTNDTVIEAFF
TGCGCCAGCACCAACGACACCGTTATCGAAGCTTTCTTT
>NA|TRBJ1-3|TRBV7-9|NA
CASSLEFMQGGNTIYF
TGTGCCAGCAGCTTAGAGTTCATGCAGGGCGGAAACACCATATATTTT
>TRBD1|TRBJ1-2|TRBV5-4|NA
CASSLAGRGREYGYTF
TGTGCCAGCAGCTTGGCTGGCAGGGGGCGCGAATATGGCTACACCTTC
>NA|TRBJ1-1|TRBV6-5|NA
CASSPRVSTEAFF
TGTGCCAGCAGTCCCCGCGTGAGCACTGAAGCTTTCTTT
>TRBD2|TRBJ2-2|TRBV5-1|NA
CASSSTSGGGELFF
TGCGCCAGCAGCTCGACTAGCGGGGGGGGTGAGCTGTTTTTT
>NA|TRBJ2-5|TRBV15|NA
CATSRPSAGRGAETQYF
TGTGCCACCAGCAGACCGAGCGCGGGCAGGGGGGCAGAGACCCAGTACTTC
>TRBD1|TRBJ1-2|TRBV7-9|NA
CASSLQQGSGYTF
TGTGCCAGCAGCTTACAACAGGGGAGCGGCTACACCTTC
>NA|TRBJ1-2|TRBV29-1|NA
CSVEPYYRGYTF
TGCAGCGTTGAACCGTACTATCGGGGCTACACCTTC
>TRBD1|TRBJ2-6|TRBV29-1|NA
CSVEAISRQGASVGSSGANVLTF
TGCAGCGTTGAAGCAATCTCACGTCAGGGGGCGAGTGTAGGGAGCTCTGGGGCCAACGTCCTGACTTTC
>NA|TRBJ1-6|TRBV11-2|NA
CASSLAFSNNSPLHF
TGTGCCAGCAGCTTAGCCTTCAGTAATAATTCACCCCTCCACTTT
>NA|TRBJ1-6|TRBV10-3|once
CAISEFGSSYNSPLHF
TGTGCCATCAGTGAGTTTGGGAGCTCCTATAATTCACCCCTCCACTTT
>NA|TRBJ2-2|TRBV2|NA
CASGTRTVRTGELFF
TGTGCCAGCGGTACAAGGACAGTACGTACCGGGGAGCTGTTTTTT
>NA|TRBJ1-2|TRBV20-1|NA
CSARVGGYTF
TGCAGTGCTAGAGTCGGTGGCTACACCTTC
>TRBD2|TRBJ2-3|TRBV10-3|NA
CAIRGLAGGADTQYF
TGTGCCATCAGGGGACTAGCGGGAGGGGCAGATACGCAGTATTTT
>NA|TRBJ1-1|TRBV6-1|NA
CASSALGGTSNTEAFF
TGTGCCAGCAGTGCCTTGGGGGGGACCTCAAACACTGAAGCTTTCTTT
>NA|TRBJ1-5|TRBV6-5|NA
CATARDMNQPQHF
TGTGCCACCGCGCGGGATATGAATCAGCCCCAGCATTTT
>TRBD1|TRBJ1-2|TRBV5-1|NA
CASSLGAQGEDGYTF
TGCGCCAGCAGCTTGGGAGCCCAGGGGGAGGATGGCTACACCTTC
>NA|TRBJ1-1|TRBV15|NA
CATSREVVGNTEAFF
TGTGCCACCAGCAGAGAGGTAGTCGGGAACACTGAAGCTTTCTTT
>NA|TRBJ1-2|TRBV6-5|few
CASSYGGFYTF
TGTGCCAGCAGTTACGGGGGGTTCTACACCTTC
>NA|TRBJ1-1|TRBV6-5|NA
CASSYTRVFSEAFF
TGTGCCAGCAGTTACACCCGCGTTTTCTCTGAAGCTTTCTTT
>NA|TRBJ2-2|TRBV5-1|few
CASSLQVSAGELFF
TGCGCCAGCAGCTTGCAGGTCTCGGCCGGGGAGCTGTTTTTT
>TRBD2|TRBJ2-7|TRBV7-2|NA
CASSLGTSDYEQYF
TGTGCCAGCAGCTTAGGGACTAGCGACTACGAGCAGTACTTC
>NA|TRBJ1-1|TRBV11-2|few
CASSLASTEAFF
TGTGCCAGCAGCTTAGCATCCACTGAAGCTTTCTTT
>NA|TRBJ1-5|TRBV6-1|NA
CASSVSSNQPQHF
TGTGCCAGCAGTGTTAGTAGCAATCAGCCCCAGCATTTT
>TRBD2|TRBJ2-7|TRBV29-1|NA
CSVGRLAGRSSYEQYF
TGCAGCGTTGGCAGGCTAGCGGGCCGAAGCTCCTACGAGCAGTACTTC
>NA|TRBJ1-5|TRBV19|once
CASGGRGLVDQPQHF
TGTGCCAGTGGGGGGCGGGGGTTGGTAGATCAGCCCCAGCATTTT
>NA|TRBJ1-5|TRBV6-1|NA
CASNHQPTGQPQHF
TGTGCCAGCAACCATCAGCCTACGGGGCAGCCCCAGCATTTT
>TRBD1|TRBJ1-6|TRBV6-9|NA
CASSYWRQGESSPLHF
TGTGCCAGCAGTTATTGGAGACAGGGGGAAAGCTCACCCCTCCACTTT
>TRBD1|TRBJ1-4|TRBV2|NA
CASRGDRANEKLFF
TGTGCCAGCAGGGGGGACAGGGCGAATGAAAAACTGTTTTTT
>TRBD1|TRBJ2-7|TRBV7-9|few
CASSQTGDEQYF
TGTGCCAGCAGCCAGACAGGGGACGAGCAGTACTTC
>NA|TRBJ1-5|TRBV6-6|NA
CASSRLEGRGNQPQHF
TGTGCCAGCAGTCGCCTGGAGGGAAGGGGAAATCAGCCCCAGCATTTT
>NA|TRBJ2-3|TRBV27|NA
CASSWEGGDTQYF
TGTGCCAGCAGTTGGGAAGGGGGAGATACGCAGTATTTT
>TRBD2|TRBJ2-2|TRBV5-1|NA
CASSPGLAGATGELFF
TGCGCCAGCAGTCCTGGACTAGCGGGAGCCACCGGGGAGCTGTTTTTT
>TRBD1|TRBJ1-6|TRBV6-5|NA
CASRTTGTGNSPLHF
TGTGCCAGCAGAACAACCGGGACAGGCAATTCACCCCTCCACTTT
>NA|TRBJ2-7|TRBV9|NA
CASSVMGGDTGDEQYF
TGTGCCAGCAGCGTAATGGGGGGAGACACCGGAGACGAGCAGTACTTC
>TRBD1|TRBJ2-7|TRBV10-3|NA
CASSDGTGGGYEQYF
TGTGCCAGCAGTGATGGGACAGGGGGAGGATACGAGCAGTACTTC